This paragraph covers one T cell receptor (beta chain) sequence. These data belong to a study of blood T cell repertoires in COVID-19. As for the study in general: COVID-19 samples, acute and convalescent, were from the United States, Italy and Spain. T cells, B-cell-depleted T cells, or PBMCs provided the cDNA or gDNA that served as material.

In the authors' methods: Scientists estimated how many nucleated cells there were by amplifying reference gene primers. The data were produced by immunoSEQ multiplex PCR, yet TCRdb's version contains in-frame clones alone and is incomplete. The V and J calls and the clone size are those of that table, but D and trimming were determined from the DNA. In the table there are about 52,000 clones, about 90% of which are singletons. The sequence was collected from a human donor with active COVID-19. The donor label of this sample is uncertain. Sequenced material: peripheral blood.

CDR3: CASSYPTGTSGIAKNIQYF. The CDR3 DNA sequence: TGTGCCAGCAGTTACCCAACCGGGACTAGCGGAATAGCCAAAAACATTCAGTACTTC. The rearrangement uses TRBV6-2 or TRBV6-3 and TRBJ2-4; 11 nucleotides align to TRBD2. Germline lookup yields CDR1 MNHEY and CDR2 SVGEGT. With 2 bases clipped from V and 0 bases from J, the junction kept 9 bases outside the gene matches. The CDR3 length is 19 residues.